This passage covers 18 T cell receptor beta chains from one sample sequenced in a study of T cells after yellow fever vaccination. Via MiXCR, TCRdb re-called the 5' RACE reads, giving one row per CDR3 protein. The sample has 250,000 to 300,000 distinct CDR3 sequences; roughly 4.8% are singletons. The source was CD4+ T cells sorted from PBMCs, collected on the day of the yellow fever booster vaccination. The receptor source for this set is a man between 18 and 29 years old who received the YFV17D yellow fever vaccine.

This clonotype was counted at least ten times. The V and J genes are TRBV7-9 and TRBJ2-7; D call uncertain. The CDR3 sequence is 16 residues long. CDR1 and CDR2 from the germline V gene are SEHNR and FQNEAQ (reference sequence). The V end was cut by 0 bases, the J end by 4 bases, with 16 bases between. CDR3 nucleotide sequence: TGTGCCAGCAGCTTAGCCTTGGACCGGGTACCTTACGAGCAGTACTTC. This codes for CASSLALDRVPYEQYF.

The rearrangement links TRBV5-1 to TRBJ2-1; D uncertain. V dropped 4 bases and J dropped 3 bases, with 11 bases sitting between them. CDR3 length: 14 amino acids. CDR1 is SGHRS, CDR2 YFSETQ, per germline. The chain's CDR3 is CASSVGAVYNEQFF. CDR3 DNA: TGCGCCAGCAGCGTCGGCGCCGTCTACAATGAGCAGTTCTTC.

The chain recombines TRBV10-2 with TRBJ2-4; D remains ambiguous. CDR3 size: 15 residues. The germline gives CDR1 WSHSY, CDR2 SAAADI. V lost 0 bases and J 6 bases, leaving 12 bases between the germline ends. CDR3 DNA: TGCGCCAGCAGTGAGTCGGACCCCTGGGGAAACATTCAGTACTTC. Translating gives CASSESDPWGNIQYF.

As concerns this clonotype: A much larger clone sits a single nucleotide away, making a read error possible. The CDR3 protein is CASSLRGVRNTEAFF. The CDR3 coding sequence is TGTGCCAGCAGCTTGCGAGGGGTTCGGAACACTGAAGCTTTCTTT. J is TRBJ1-1 and V is TRBV7-2; weak D call: TRBD1 (5 bases). CDR3 length: 15 amino acids. Germline CDR1 SGHTA, CDR2 FQGNSA. V lost 3 bases, J lost 1 base, and 12 bases lay in between.

This chain links TRBV11-2 with TRBJ1-5, with no clear D. Germline V gives CDR1 SGHAT, CDR2 FQNNGV. This CDR3 has 16 amino acids. V lost 0 bases to trimming and J lost 1 base, with 10 bases between them. As DNA, the CDR3 is TGTGCCAGCAGCTTAGATTCGGCATTAAGCAATCAGCCCCAGCATTTT. Its translation: CASSLDSALSNQPQHF.

CDR3 coding DNA: TGTGCCACCAGCCGAGGAGAGGATAACACCGGGGAGCTGTTTTTT. It yields the protein CATSRGEDNTGELFF. The genes are TRBV24-1 and TRBJ2-2; D is unresolved. Trimming shortened V by 7 bases and J by 2 bases, and 13 bases separated the two germline ends. CDR3 size: 15 residues. CDR1 and CDR2 from the germline V gene are KGHDR and SFDVKD.

The chain links TRBV20-1 to TRBJ2-6; D remains unclear. The CDR3 extends over 13 amino acids. Trimming took 8 bases from V and 2 from J, leaving 10 bases between them. Per germline, CDR1 DFQATT and CDR2 SNEGSKA (reference sequence). CDR3 DNA: TGCAGTCCCGAGATCCCTGGGGCCAACGTCCTGACTTTC. Its protein product is CSPEIPGANVLTF.

The table lists this clonotype with a few counts. This sequence joins TRBV5-1 and TRBJ1-4; 9 positions match TRBD1. V shed 4 bases and J 10 bases; nucleotides not matched to a gene: 11. The germline CDR1 and CDR2 sequences are SGHRS and YFSETQ. CDR3 length: 15 residues. CDR3 loop: CASSLEGDRGGKLFF. The CDR3 nucleotides are TGCGCCAGCAGCCTGGAGGGTGACAGGGGGGGAAAACTGTTTTTT.

This clonotype was recorded a few times. The V and J genes are TRBV29-1 and TRBJ2-5, with D perhaps matching TRBD1 or TRBD2 (5 bases each). V lost 6 bases, J lost 4 bases, and 15 bases lay in between. The length of the CDR3 is 13 residues. The germline V gene has CDR1 SQVTM and CDR2 ANQGSEA. CDR3 region: CSVTGPRGETQYF. DNA for the CDR3: TGCAGCGTGACGGGACCCCGGGGAGAGACCCAGTACTTC.

The J gene is TRBJ2-2, the V gene TRBV5-1, with 7 bases matching TRBD1. This CDR3 has 16 amino acids. The ends lost 1 base at V and 4 bases at J; junction bases unmatched: 7. Per the germline V gene, CDR1 is SGHRS and CDR2 is YFSETQ. CDR3 bases: TGCGCCAGCAGCTTGCGAGGGGGCCCCAGCACCGGGGAGCTGTTTTTT. Translation gives CASSLRGGPSTGELFF.

This clonotype appeared many times. The rearrangement joins TRBV20-1 to TRBJ2-5, with TRBD1 matching 7 bases. V shed 0 bases, J shed 4 bases, and the junction held 8 bases outside the gene matches. This CDR3 spans 15 amino acids. CDR1 is DFQATT, CDR2 SNEGSKA, per germline (reference sequence). CDR3 in amino acids: CSARDSRGPGETQYF. In DNA form, the CDR3 reads TGCAGTGCTAGAGATAGTAGGGGGCCGGGAGAGACCCAGTACTTC.

This clonotype was counted many times. V is TRBV7-6 and J is TRBJ1-5, with D hard to call. This CDR3 spans 15 amino acids. Germline-derived CDR1 and CDR2 are SGHVS and FNYEAQ. Between the trimmed V and J ends, which lost 2 bases and 7 bases, there was a span of 15 bases. The CDR3 sequence: CASSLLMGNSQPQHF. Written as DNA, the CDR3 is TGTGCCAGCAGCTTACTCATGGGGAACTCGCAGCCCCAGCATTTT.

Only a few counts were recorded for this clonotype. The CDR3 nucleotides are TGTGCCAGCAGCTTCCTGAGCGGGGGGGCAAACATTCAGTACTTC. Amino acid sequence: CASSFLSGGANIQYF. The gene calls are TRBV7-2 and TRBJ2-4, with TRBD2 matching over 10 bases. V trimming: 3 bases; J trimming: 6 bases; junction bases outside the gene matches: 5. Germline CDR1 SGHTA, CDR2 FQGNSA. The CDR3 is 15 residues long.

This clonotype has a handful of counts. V gene TRBV7-9 combines with J gene TRBJ2-5, with D uncertain. Germline V gene lookup returns CDR1 SEHNR and CDR2 FQNEAQ (reference sequence). Between the trimmed V and J ends, which lost 5 bases and 1 base, there was a span of 11 bases. CDR3 length: 14 residues. As DNA, the CDR3 is TGTGCCAGCAGCCTAACAGAGATCCAAGAGACCCAGTACTTC. Encoded protein: CASSLTEIQETQYF.

This clonotype was counted many times. The genes are TRBV7-2 and TRBJ2-3; D possibly corresponds to TRBD2 (6 bases). This CDR3 comprises 14 residues. Trimming shortened V by 4 bases and J by 6 bases, and 14 bases separated the two germline ends. Germline-derived CDR1 and CDR2 are SGHTA and FQGNSA. CDR3 protein: CASSWPGLWDTQYF. The CDR3 DNA reads TGTGCCAGCAGCTGGCCGGGACTTTGGGATACGCAGTATTTT.

CDR3 in DNA: TGTGCCAGCAGCGAAGGGCTCACTGGAAACACCATATATTTT. Protein product: CASSEGLTGNTIYF. The V and J genes are TRBV7-2 and TRBJ1-3, with D unresolved. The CDR3 consists of 14 residues. Trimming shortened V by 5 bases and J by 2 bases, and 10 bases separated the two germline ends. Germline values: CDR1 SGHTA, CDR2 FQGNSA.

This clonotype has only a few counts. This chain links TRBV27 with TRBJ2-2, with TRBD2 identical over 7 bases. The CDR3 runs to 14 residues. Per germline, CDR1 MNHEY and CDR2 SMNVEV (reference sequence). V was pared by 8 bases and J by 0 bases, with 3 bases of the junction left unmatched. DNA for the CDR3: TGTGCCAGCGGGCGGGAGACGAACACCGGGGAGCTGTTTTTT. Translated, it gives CASGRETNTGELFF.

In this sample, this clonotype turned up a few times. This chain connects TRBV28 to TRBJ2-7, with a tentative D call TRBD2 (6 bases). Trimming cost V 3 bases and J 5 bases, with 17 bases left between them. The germline CDR1 and CDR2 sequences are MDHEN and SYDVKM. The CDR3 totals 15 residues. CDR3 sequence: CASSFPGVGAHEQYV. The CDR3, as DNA: TGTGCCAGCAGTTTTCCGGGGGTCGGGGCCCACGAGCAGTACGTC.